This T cell receptor beta chain derives from a study of cytomegalovirus exposure and HLA in healthy donors. Trimming removed 3 bases from V and 1 base from J, with 6 bases in between. The CDR3 length is 14 residues. CDR1 MNHEY and CDR2 SMNVEV come from the germline V gene (reference sequence). The PCR made use of 60 Vbeta and 13 Jbeta primers. Some clones are missing from TCRdb's copy, which holds only in-frame ones; the method was immunoSEQ multiplex PCR. The table includes over 80,000 clones, about 83% detected once. Turning to this clone: Its specificity is not known.

Study-level findings and limits: Reported performance of the classifier showed diagnosis of cytomegalovirus status with high specificity and sensitivity. Later analysis showed TCR association rates varying by HLA locus, highest for DRB1 and lowest for HLA-C. The analysis excluded some indistinguishable V segments, including TRBV6-2 and TRBV6-3.

Sequenced: PBMCs. This chain joins TRBV27 and TRBJ2-2; D is undetermined. This sequence was found in a man in his sixties in good health and CMV-seropositive. Here the CDR3 DNA reads TGTGCCAGCAGTTTCATCATGAACACCGGGGAGCTGTTTTTT. Residues: CASSFIMNTGELFF.